This entry concerns a single TCR beta chain. Its target is not known. V was pared by 1 base and J by 4 bases, with 9 bases of the junction left unmatched. The CDR3 runs 17 residues. Germline assignment: CDR1 DFQATT and CDR2 SNEGSKA (reference sequence). This entry is derived from a study of neurological immune-mediated disorders. Whole-study findings and limits: None of the CDR3 amino acid sequences found in expanded clones was shared across subjects. This suggests that the TCR-beta repertoires were private in all groups.

TCRdb fed the 5' RACE reads into MiXCR, producing one record per CDR3 protein. The profile shows nearly 45,000 distinct CDR3 sequences, under 25% of them singletons. The sample's time point: technical triplicate 3. The chain recombines TRBV20-1 with TRBJ2-3, with 12 bases aligning to TRBD2. The clonotype originates from a man aged 55 to 70 with HTLV-1-associated myelopathy (HAM/TSP). The material sequenced was PBMCs. CDR3 sequence reads: CSARVWLAGGPPDTQYF. The CDR3 DNA is TGCAGTGCTAGAGTGTGGCTAGCGGGGGGGCCCCCAGATACGCAGTATTTT.